The T cell receptor (beta chain) under discussion was sequenced for a study of shared clonotypes between healthy human individuals. About the study: Per donor, CD8 memory used one plate, CD8 naive used two, CD4 memory used three and CD4 naive used three.

A remark on this clone: Its antigen remains unknown.

With 1 base removed from V and 3 bases from J, the gap between germline ends came to 13 bases. The CDR3 totals 15 residues. Per the germline V gene, CDR1 is MGHDK and CDR2 is SYGVNS. Profiling relied on immunoSEQ multiplex PCR, and the TCRdb table lists in-frame clones only, not all of them. The data show approximately 2.5 million clones, approximately 92% seen once. General observations from the study: Having only a few donors restricted how much genetic and exposure-history diversity was captured. Shared clonotypes: roughly 5% naive CD4, roughly 3.8% naive CD8, about 2.5% memory CD4, more than 0.3% memory CD8.

This TCR was recovered from a man aged 18 to 29 in good health. Material for sequencing was naive CD4+ T cells sorted from blood. Described subset: CD45RA+ positively selected. The chain carries TRBV25-1 and TRBJ2-7; D is undetermined. CDR3 DNA: TGTGCCAGCAGTGAATCCGGACCCCCCTACTACGAGCAGTACTTC. Its translation is CASSESGPPYYEQYF.